This T cell receptor (beta chain) came from a study of blood T cell repertoires in COVID-19. About the study: Researchers got acute and convalescent COVID-19 samples from the United States, Italy and Spain. PBMCs, B-cell-depleted T cells, or T cells provided the cDNA or gDNA that made up the material.

Germline trimming cut 3 bases from V and 0 bases from J; bases unmatched to any gene: 1. The CDR3 is made up of 15 amino acids. CDR1 MRHNA and CDR2 SNTAGT come from the germline V gene. Original handling: Amplification of reference gene primers was used by the study to estimate nucleated cell counts. The method was immunoSEQ multiplex PCR; TCRdb's version includes in-frame clones alone and lacks a portion of them. Clone size and the V and J calls come from that table; the DNA yielded D and trimming. Of 330,000 or so clones in the sample, around nine tenths were seen once. Recruited during active infection, patients (from Seattle) were subsequently followed longitudinally.

The gene calls are TRBV6-4 and TRBJ2-7; 11 nucleotides agree with TRBD2. Material for sequencing was peripheral blood. This TCR came from a woman in her sixties or seventies with COVID-19, enrolled during active disease. CDR3 region: CASSELAGASYEQYF. CDR3 DNA sequence: TGTGCCAGCAGTGAACTAGCGGGGGCCTCCTACGAGCAGTACTTC.